Below, one T cell receptor (beta chain) is given with its context. Its antigen is not identified. The V end lost 0 bases, the J end lost 6 bases, and 15 bases lay between the germline ends. CDR3 length: 15 amino acids. Per germline, CDR1 MNHEY and CDR2 SVGAGI. TCRdb re-derived calls from the reads in MiXCR, one entry per CDR3 protein. Among hundreds of thousands of distinct CDR3 sequences, roughly 30% were seen once, and the ten largest hold about 18%. These data originate in a study of T cell repertoires in cytomegalovirus infection. The overall study: The study used recently identified HLA-C-restricted and well-studied HLA-B-restricted CMV epitopes. Carrying CMV and the relevant HLA type showed in public TCR beta signatures. Study results and caveats: CMV-specific HLA-C-restricted TCR beta clonotypes dominated the ex vivo response.

The sequence came from a human donor in good health (CMV status not recorded). Some clones in this sample may be carry-over from other donors' samples. The starting material was cultured PBMCs, obtained from culture after CMV antigen stimulation. This rearrangement joins TRBV6-5 to TRBJ2-7; D possibly corresponds to TRBD1 (5 bases). The CDR3, as DNA: TGTGCCAGCAGTTACTCGGGTGGGGCGACTTCCGAGCAGTACTTC. Amino acids: CASSYSGGATSEQYF.